This T cell receptor (beta chain) was recovered during a study of blood T cell repertoires in COVID-19. The count of this clone is one. Data came from immunoSEQ multiplex PCR; TCRdb stores just in-frame clones and leaves some out. The sample carries under 300,000 clones, 70% to 90% recorded once. Deletions cut 1 base from V and 0 bases from J, with 11 bases between. Germline lookup yields CDR1 SGHRS and CDR2 YFSETQ. The CDR3 loop spans 16 amino acids. The source is a young man who had recovered from COVID-19. Material: peripheral blood. The chain has TRBV5-1 and TRBJ1-3, with a tentative D call TRBD1 (5 bases). The CDR3 protein is CASSLLQGISGNTIYF. The CDR3 DNA follows: TGCGCCAGCAGCTTGTTGCAGGGAATCTCTGGAAACACCATATATTTT. The variable domain in full, completed from reference TRBV5-1 and TRBJ1-3, reads KAGVTQTPRYLIKTRGQQVTLSCSPISGHRSVSWYQQTPGQGLQFLFEYFSETQRNKGNFPGRFSGRQFSNSRSEMNVSTLELGDSALYLCASSLLQGISGNTIYFGEGSWLTVV.